The T cell receptor (beta chain) under discussion was sequenced for a study of T cells in women clearing cervical HPV infection. Study at large: Cases were women with histologically confirmed HPV16-related CIN3 or worse, including a couple of invasive cancers.

Dot-blot hybridization genotyped cervical HPV amplified with MY09/MY11 PCR. As concerns this clone: Its antigen remains unknown. The CDR3 end lies 3 residues beyond the end of the read and is filled in from the germline J gene.

The study's findings and limits: Controls had more TRBV6-7 (about 0.15%) than cases (approximately 0.11%).

The assay was immunoSEQ multiplex PCR, and TCRdb's table has in-frame clones only and misses some. The sample's table shows about 19,000 clones. The CDR3 length is 13 residues. The V end lost 8 bases, the J end lost 0 bases, and 11 bases lay between the germline ends. Germline V gives CDR1 GTSNPN, CDR2 SVGIG (reference sequence). Sequences were obtained from blood buffy coat. The chain combines TRBV30 with TRBJ1-3; D is uncertain. This sequence originates from a woman aged 18 to 75 with a cervical HPV16 infection that either progressed to CIN3+ or cleared (not recorded which). The CDR3: CAHQQFSGNTIYF. Partial CDR3 DNA: TGTGCCCACCAACAGTTCTCTGGAAACACC.